The next 7 T cell receptor beta chains were all read from a single sample in a study of CD8 T cells in ankylosing spondylitis. TCRdb itself ran the 5' RACE reads through MiXCR, one entry per CDR3 protein. This table has 250,000 or so distinct CDR3 sequences, roughly a quarter appearing once. The sample comprised blood, either unsorted or a sorted T cell fraction (not recorded which). The source of these receptors is a male donor with ankylosing spondylitis or in good health (not recorded which).

The V and J genes are TRBV20-1 and TRBJ1-5; 11 nucleotides match TRBD1. V lost 5 bases, J lost 1 base, and 7 bases stayed unmatched. In germline, CDR1 is DFQATT, CDR2 SNEGSKA (reference sequence). The CDR3 loop spans 16 amino acids. CDR3: CSARRGQGVSNQPQHF. In DNA form, the CDR3 reads TGCAGTGCTCGTCGGGGACAGGGGGTAAGCAATCAGCCCCAGCATTTT.

V and J are TRBV7-9 and TRBJ2-5; the match to TRBD1 covers 10 bases. Germline values: CDR1 SEHNR, CDR2 FQNEAQ (reference sequence). Germline trimming cut 4 bases from V and 10 bases from J; bases unmatched to any gene: 3. The CDR3 sequence is 12 residues long. The CDR3 DNA follows: TGTGCCAGCAGCTCGGACAGGGGGGTCCAGTACTTC. Residues: CASSSDRGVQYF.

This clonotype was found once. V gene TRBV28 combines with J gene TRBJ2-7, with D possibly TRBD1 on 6 matching bases. The CDR3 extends over 13 amino acids. In germline, CDR1 is MDHEN, CDR2 SYDVKM. V dropped 10 bases and J dropped 3 bases, with 16 bases sitting between them. The CDR3 bases are TGTGCCACCTTGGGCCAGGGGTACTACGAGCAGTACTTC. The encoded protein is CATLGQGYYEQYF.

This chain links TRBV3-1 with TRBJ2-7; 10 bases map to TRBD1. The CDR3 runs to 15 residues. V gave up 3 bases and J gave up 1 base; unmatched junction bases: 3. CDR1 LGHDT and CDR2 YNNKEL come from the germline V gene (reference sequence). The CDR3 loop is CASSHRDRGSYEQYF. CDR3 nucleotide sequence: TGTGCCAGCAGCCACCGGGACAGGGGATCCTACGAGCAGTACTTC.

The J gene is TRBJ1-2, the V gene TRBV3-1; TRBD1 aligns across 7 bases. Germline-derived CDR1 and CDR2 are LGHDT and YNNKEL (reference sequence). The V gene end was trimmed by 3 bases and the J gene end by 5 bases; junction bases not matched to a gene: 9. This CDR3 region has 15 residues. DNA of the CDR3: TGTGCCAGCAGCCAGGAGACAGGGAGGGGATATGGCTACACCTTC. This sequence encodes CASSQETGRGYGYTF.

The gene calls are TRBV29-1 and TRBJ2-7; D unresolved. Trimming took off 4 bases at V and 2 bases at J, with 9 bases between the two ends. CDR1 is SQVTM, CDR2 ANQGSEA, per germline. This CDR3 is 12 amino acids long. The CDR3 reads CSVGGSTYEQYF. The CDR3 DNA reads TGCAGCGTTGGCGGCAGCACCTACGAGCAGTACTTC.

V gene TRBV29-1 combines with J gene TRBJ1-1; D not resolved. V lost 3 bases and J lost 5, with 10 bases in between. CDR1 and CDR2 (germline): SQVTM, ANQGSEA. CDR3 length equals 12 residues. CDR3 DNA: TGCAGCGTTGACGGTGTGGCGACTGAAGCTTTCTTT. It specifies CSVDGVATEAFF. Filled out from reference TRBV29-1 and TRBJ1-1, the complete variable domain reads SAVISQKPSRDICQRGTSLTIQCQVDSQVTMMFWYRQQPGQSLTLIATANQGSEATYESGFVIDKFPISRPNLTFSTLTVSNMSPEDSSIYLCSVDGVATEAFFGQGTRLTVV.